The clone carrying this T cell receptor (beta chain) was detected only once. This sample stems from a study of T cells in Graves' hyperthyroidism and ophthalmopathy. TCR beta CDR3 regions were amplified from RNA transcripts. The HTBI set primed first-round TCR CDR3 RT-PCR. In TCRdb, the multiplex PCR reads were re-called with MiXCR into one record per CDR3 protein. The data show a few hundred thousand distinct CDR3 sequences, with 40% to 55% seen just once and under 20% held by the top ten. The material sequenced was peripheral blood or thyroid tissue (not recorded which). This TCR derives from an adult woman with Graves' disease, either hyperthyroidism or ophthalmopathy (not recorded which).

CDR3 loop: CASSDTLANVLTF. DNA of the CDR3: TGTGCCAGTTCGGACACCTTGGCCAACGTCCTGACTTTC. This rearrangement joins TRBV19 to TRBJ2-6, with D maybe TRBD1 (5 bases). V lost 8 bases and J lost 6, with 11 bases in between. Germline V gives CDR1 LNHDA, CDR2 SQIVND (reference sequence). This CDR3 is 13 amino acids long.